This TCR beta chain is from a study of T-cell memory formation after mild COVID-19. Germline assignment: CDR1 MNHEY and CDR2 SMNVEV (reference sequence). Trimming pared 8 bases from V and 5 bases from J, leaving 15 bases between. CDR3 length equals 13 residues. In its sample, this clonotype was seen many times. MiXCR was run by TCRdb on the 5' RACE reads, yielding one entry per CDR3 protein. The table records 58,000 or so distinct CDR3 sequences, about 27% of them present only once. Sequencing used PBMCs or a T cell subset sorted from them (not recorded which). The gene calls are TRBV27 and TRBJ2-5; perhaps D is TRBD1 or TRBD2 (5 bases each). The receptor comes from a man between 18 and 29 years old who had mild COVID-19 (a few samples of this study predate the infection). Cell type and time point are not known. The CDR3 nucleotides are TGTGCCAGCGGGCCTGGGGGTGGGGAGACCCAGTACTTC. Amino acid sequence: CASGPGGGETQYF.